These 17 T cell receptor beta chains were sequenced from one sample in a study of OX40 agonist ivuxolimab in advanced cancers. The protocol was immunoSEQ multiplex PCR, while the TCRdb copy is restricted to in-frame clones and leaves out a portion. There are about 15,000 clones in the sample; 70% to 80% occur only once, and under 40% lies in the top ten. Sequenced material: CD4+ or CD8+ T cells sorted from blood, taken in a trial of the OX40 agonist ivuxolimab. The receptors come from an adult with an advanced solid tumor such as melanoma, head and neck, liver or kidney cancer.

J is TRBJ2-3 and V is TRBV4-3; TRBD2 aligns across 8 bases. Germline lookup yields CDR1 LGHNA and CDR2 YSLEER. CDR3 size: 15 residues. V shed 5 bases and J 0 bases; nucleotides not matched to a gene: 4. CDR3 loop: CASSSRLASTDTQYF. Here the CDR3 DNA reads TGCGCCAGCAGCTCTCGACTAGCGAGCACAGATACGCAGTATTTT.

This chain joins TRBV11-2 and TRBJ2-1; 9 bases agree with TRBD1. Germline V gene sequence: CDR1 SGHAT, CDR2 FQNNGV. V trimming: 3 bases; J trimming: 9 bases; junction bases outside the gene matches: 9. The CDR3 has 15 amino acids. CDR3 DNA sequence: TGTGCCAGCAGCTTCCGGGACAGGGATTTAGGTGAGCAGTTCTTC. Its protein is CASSFRDRDLGEQFF. Using reference TRBV11-2 and TRBJ2-1 for the parts outside the CDR3, the full variable domain is EAGVAQSPRYKIIEKRQSVAFWCNPISGHATLYWYQQILGQGPKLLIQFQNNGVVDDSQLPKDRFSAERLKGVDSTLKIQPAKLEDSAVYLCASSFRDRDLGEQFFGPGTRLTVL.

The chain combines TRBV14 with TRBJ2-1; D not certain. The CDR3 is 12 amino acids. The V gene's germline CDR1 is SGHDN and CDR2 FVKESK. V was pared by 1 base and J by 10 bases, with 8 bases between. Here the CDR3 reads CASSQAQVEQFF. Written as DNA, the CDR3 is TGTGCCAGCAGCCAAGCCCAGGTGGAGCAGTTCTTC. The full variable domain, its missing parts supplied by reference TRBV14 and TRBJ2-1, is EAGVTQFPSHSVIEKGQTVTLRCDPISGHDNLYWYRRVMGKEIKFLLHFVKESKQDESGMPNNRFLAERTGGTYSTLKVQPAELEDSGVYFCASSQAQVEQFFGPGTRLTVL.

This chain joins TRBV14 and TRBJ1-2; D gene uncertain. Germline CDR1 reads SGHDN; CDR2 reads FVKESK. V was trimmed by 5 bases and J by 1 base, leaving 14 bases between them. The CDR3 contains 15 residues. The CDR3 here is CASSASMGNNYGYTF. The CDR3 DNA follows: TGTGCCAGCAGCGCCTCAATGGGGAATAACTATGGCTACACCTTC.

The chain joins TRBV6-1 to TRBJ2-7; D assignment may be TRBD1 or TRBD2 (6 bases each). Germline-derived CDR1 and CDR2 are MNHNS and SASEGT. V was cut by 1 base and J by 3 bases, with 13 bases left in between. The CDR3 is 15 residues long. CDR3 residues: CASSEGWGAYYEQYF. In DNA, the CDR3 is TGTGCCAGCAGTGAAGGGTGGGGGGCGTACTACGAGCAGTACTTC.

This clone was recorded many times. The junction departs from the called germline gene at one end, perhaps through a read error. The chain's CDR3 is CASSIGPASF. The CDR3 DNA follows: TGTGCCAGCTCCATTGGCCCGGCCTCGTTT. This rearrangement joins TRBV2 to TRBJ1-1; D is undetermined. Germline values: CDR1 SNHLY, CDR2 FYNNEI. This CDR3 contains 10 residues.

The chain recombines TRBV9 with TRBJ2-7, with 9 nucleotides matching TRBD2. V shed 0 bases and J 2 bases; nucleotides not matched to a gene: 3. Germline V gene data show CDR1 as SGDLS and CDR2 as YYNGEE. The CDR3 loop spans 15 amino acids. CDR3 nucleotides: TGTGCCAGCAGCGTAGAAGCTAGCGGGGCCTACGAGCAGTACTTC. Translated: CASSVEASGAYEQYF. The whole variable domain, filled in from reference TRBV9 and TRBJ2-7, reads DSGVTQTPKHLITATGQRVTLRCSPRSGDLSVYWYQQSLDQGLQFLIQYYNGEERAKGNILERFSAQQFPDLHSELNLSSLELGDSALYFCASSVEASGAYEQYFGPGTRLTVT.

The gene calls are TRBV7-6 and TRBJ2-1, with D uncertain. The CDR3 has 12 residues. CDR1 SGHVS and CDR2 FNYEAQ come from the germline V gene. Trimming removed 5 bases from V and 5 bases from J, with 7 bases in between. The CDR3: CASSGWDNEQFF. DNA for the CDR3: TGTGCCAGCAGCGGGTGGGACAATGAGCAGTTCTTC.

This clone was observed a handful of times. V gene TRBV11-3 combines with J gene TRBJ2-5, with TRBD1 as a possible D gene (6 bases). The germline V and J ends were trimmed by 3 bases and 5 bases, with 19 bases remaining between them. The germline gives CDR1 SGHNT, CDR2 YENEEA. The CDR3 totals 16 residues. The CDR3 sequence: CASSFLLGGQLETQYF. CDR3 nucleotide sequence: TGTGCCAGCAGCTTCCTCCTTGGGGGCCAGTTGGAGACCCAGTACTTC.

The CDR3 sequence is CASKPRRGSSTGELFF. The CDR3, as DNA: TGTGCCAGCAAACCGAGGAGGGGGTCGAGCACCGGGGAGCTGTTTTTT. The chain employs TRBV5-8 and TRBJ2-2; D possibly matches TRBD1 or TRBD2 (6 bases each). Germline loops: CDR1 SGHTS, CDR2 YDEGEE. V was trimmed by 6 bases and J by 4 bases, leaving 19 bases between them. The CDR3 runs to 16 residues.

Turning to this clone: A read error may produce the germline difference seen at one junction end. The rearrangement joins TRBV9 to TRBJ2-2; D is tentatively TRBD1 or TRBD2 (5 bases each). The CDR3 is 17 amino acids. The V gene's germline CDR1 is SGDLS and CDR2 YYNGEE. CDR3 amino acids: CAGSVDSRGPNTGELFF. In nucleotides, the CDR3 is TGTGCCGGCAGCGTAGACAGTCGGGGCCCGAACACCGGGGAGCTGTTTTTT.

As to this clone: Other DNA sequences from this sample encode an identical CDR3 as well. The V call is TRBV29-1, the J call TRBJ2-7; 8 nucleotides align to TRBD2. V trimming: 1 base; J trimming: 2 bases; junction bases outside the gene matches: 4. CDR1 is SQVTM, CDR2 ANQGSEA, per germline. The CDR3 has 14 residues. The CDR3 spells CSVEGLAGPYEQYF. CDR3 nucleotide sequence: TGCAGCGTTGAAGGGCTAGCGGGTCCCTACGAGCAGTACTTC.

The V gene is TRBV4-2, the J gene TRBJ2-7; 8 nucleotides agree with TRBD1. This CDR3 region has 16 residues. The germline gives CDR1 LGHNA, CDR2 YNFKEQ. The trim removed 3 bases at V and 0 bases at J, leaving 7 bases unmatched. CDR3: CASSQTGAILSYEQYF. The DNA of the CDR3 is TGTGCCAGCAGCCAGACAGGGGCCATTCTCTCCTACGAGCAGTACTTC.

This chain joins TRBV29-1 and TRBJ2-3, with D possibly called TRBD1 or TRBD2 (5 bases each). The germline CDR1 and CDR2 sequences are SQVTM and ANQGSEA. The CDR3 has 12 amino acids. Between the trimmed V and J ends, which lost 6 bases and 2 bases, there was a span of 9 bases. CDR3 residues: CSVGRSTDTQYF. The CDR3 DNA reads as TGCAGCGTGGGACGTTCCACAGATACGCAGTATTTT.

This chain joins TRBV2 and TRBJ1-3; D is ambiguous. Germline-derived CDR1 and CDR2 are SNHLY and FYNNEI. This CDR3 has 17 residues. Between the trimmed V and J ends, which lost 2 bases and 2 bases, there was a span of 16 bases. DNA for the CDR3: TGTGCCAGCAGTGAAAGTTGGGTCAGGCGGACTGGAAACACCATATATTTT. This encodes CASSESWVRRTGNTIYF. The variable domain in full, completed from reference TRBV2 and TRBJ1-3, reads EPEVTQTPSHQVTQMGQEVILRCVPISNHLYFYWYRQILGQKVEFLVSFYNNEISEKSEIFDDQFSVERPDGSNFTLKIRSTKLEDSAMYFCASSESWVRRTGNTIYFGEGSWLTVV.

Only a few counts were recorded for this clone. The chain couples TRBV5-4 to TRBJ1-2; D uncertain. CDR1 and CDR2 (germline): SGHNT, YYREEE (reference sequence). V lost 4 bases and J lost 1, with 11 bases in between. CDR3 length equals 14 residues. The chain's CDR3 is CASSPRGINYGYTF. As DNA, the CDR3 is TGTGCCAGCAGCCCCCGAGGTATTAACTATGGCTACACCTTC.

This clone was counted only a few times. The V call is TRBV4-1, the J call TRBJ1-2; D remains unclear. This CDR3 contains 14 residues. Trimming took off 2 bases at V and 6 bases at J, with 13 bases between the two ends. Germline V gives CDR1 MGHRA, CDR2 YSYEKL. In nucleotides, the CDR3 is TGCGCCAGCAGCCAAAGCGGAGCTGGCGATGGCTACACCTTC. Its protein is CASSQSGAGDGYTF.